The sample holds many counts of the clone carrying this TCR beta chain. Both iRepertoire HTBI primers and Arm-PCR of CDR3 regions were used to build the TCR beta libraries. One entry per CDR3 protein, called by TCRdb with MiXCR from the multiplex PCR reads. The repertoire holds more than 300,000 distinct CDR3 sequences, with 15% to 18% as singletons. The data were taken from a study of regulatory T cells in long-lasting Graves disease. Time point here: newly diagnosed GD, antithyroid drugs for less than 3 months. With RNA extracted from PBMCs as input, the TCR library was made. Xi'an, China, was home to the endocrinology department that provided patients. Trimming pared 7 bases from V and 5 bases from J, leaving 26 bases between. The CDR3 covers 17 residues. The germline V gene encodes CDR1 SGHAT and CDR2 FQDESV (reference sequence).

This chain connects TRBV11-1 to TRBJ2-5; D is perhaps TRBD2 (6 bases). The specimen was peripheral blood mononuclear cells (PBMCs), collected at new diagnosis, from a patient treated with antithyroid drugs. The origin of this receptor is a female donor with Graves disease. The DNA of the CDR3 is TGTGCCAGCACCTCCTCCTCTTCGGGACTCAAAAGCGAGACCCAGTACTTC. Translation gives CASTSSSSGLKSETQYF.